Below are 20 T cell receptor beta chains sequenced from a single sample in a study of T cell responses to AZD1222 COVID-19 vaccine. Profiling relied on immunoSEQ multiplex PCR, and the TCRdb table lists in-frame clones only, not all of them. The sample carries more than 70,000 clones, around nine tenths recorded once. Sequencing used peripheral blood, obtained on day 0 of AZD1222 vaccination. These receptors all come from an adult in good health.

The chain has TRBV5-1 and TRBJ2-3, with D possibly TRBD1 on 6 matching bases. The CDR3 is 19 amino acids. Trimming took 1 base from V and 0 from J, leaving 21 bases between them. Germline V gives CDR1 SGHRS, CDR2 YFSETQ. The CDR3 nucleotides are TGCGCCAGCAGCTTGCTGGTAGGGGGAGACGCGGCTAGCACAGATACGCAGTATTTT. Protein product: CASSLLVGGDAASTDTQYF.

The chain joins TRBV23-1 to TRBJ1-1; 8 nucleotides line up with TRBD1. TRBV23-1 is placed among ORFs of uncertain function. The CDR3 has 18 amino acids. Trimming at V came to 3 bases and at J to 0 bases, leaving 12 bases not matched to a gene. CDR3 coding DNA: TGCGCCAGCAGTCATCCCCGGGGGACAGGTACTGTGAACACTGAAGCTTTCTTT. Protein product: CASSHPRGTGTVNTEAFF.

The rearrangement uses TRBV2 and TRBJ1-5; tentatively, D is TRBD1 (5 bases). The germline CDR1 and CDR2 sequences are SNHLY and FYNNEI. The ends were cut back, 8 bases at V and 6 bases at J, with 17 bases in the middle. The CDR3 totals 14 residues. The DNA of the CDR3 is TGTGCCAGCTCCCAAGAACAGGTCCGTCAGCCCCAGCATTTT. As protein: CASSQEQVRQPQHF.

This rearrangement joins TRBV7-3 to TRBJ1-5; possibly TRBD1 for D (6 bases). This CDR3 spans 14 amino acids. Germline V lookup: CDR1 SGHTA, CDR2 FQGTGA. Trimming removed 2 bases at V and 7 bases at J, with 12 bases between. The CDR3: CASSLGGGRQPQHF. The DNA for the CDR3 is TGTGCCAGCAGCTTAGGAGGGGGTCGGCAGCCCCAGCATTTT.

This clone was seen more than once but under ten times. This chain links TRBV7-9 with TRBJ2-3, with D maybe TRBD2 (6 bases). V dropped 5 bases and J dropped 2 bases, with 14 bases sitting between them. Germline assignment: CDR1 SEHNR and CDR2 FQNEAQ (reference sequence). This CDR3 region has 15 residues. This CDR3 reads CASSPVSGLTDTQYF. For the CDR3, the DNA is TGTGCCAGCAGCCCCGTTAGCGGTCTCACAGATACGCAGTATTTT.

In regard to this clone: At one end the junction does not follow the germline gene, possibly because of a read error. This chain connects TRBV18 to TRBJ1-1; perhaps TRBD1 as D (6 bases). Germline V gives CDR1 KGHSH, CDR2 LQKENI. This CDR3 spans 15 amino acids. In DNA, the CDR3 is TGTGTCAGCTCACCCTTGGACAGTGGAAACACTGAAGCTTTCTTT. Protein: CVSSPLDSGNTEAFF.

The chain recombines TRBV3-1 (or the pseudogene TRBV3-2) with TRBJ2-1, with D unclear. CDR1 and CDR2 from the germline V gene are LGHDT and YNNKEL (reference sequence). This CDR3 region has 12 residues. The V end lost 4 bases, the J end lost 7 bases, and 8 bases lay between the germline ends. In nucleotides, the CDR3 is TGTGCCAGCAGCCTATGGCGGAATGAGCAGTTCTTC. Translation gives CASSLWRNEQFF.

In this sample, this clone turned up once. The chain combines TRBV6-1 with TRBJ1-2, with TRBD1 matching over 10 bases. The CDR3 consists of 17 residues. V lost 3 bases to trimming and J lost 4 bases; unmatched junction nucleotides: 11. Germline assignment: CDR1 MNHNS and CDR2 SASEGT. CDR3 sequence: CASSEGQGFVLGYGYTF. The CDR3 DNA reads as TGTGCCAGCAGTGAGGGACAGGGGTTCGTGTTAGGCTATGGCTACACCTTC.

The rearrangement uses TRBV28 and TRBJ1-2, with 7 nucleotides matching TRBD1. Unmatched junction bases numbered 9, after V lost 4 bases and J lost 4 bases. The CDR3 is made up of 15 amino acids. Germline V gene data show CDR1 as MDHEN and CDR2 as SYDVKM. CDR3 sequence: CASSSTDRPSYGYTF. CDR3 nucleotide sequence: TGTGCCAGCAGTTCAACGGACAGGCCCTCCTATGGCTACACCTTC.

For this clone: Relative to the germline gene, one junction end is altered; a read error may explain this. This rearrangement joins TRBV12-5 to TRBJ2-1, with 10 bases identical to TRBD2. Germline assignment: CDR1 LGHNT and CDR2 FRNRAP. This CDR3 spans 13 amino acids. CDR3 protein: CASGVRAGGTSVF. The CDR3 DNA reads TGTGCTAGTGGCGTTCGAGCGGGGGGGACTTCGGTCTTC.

This rearrangement joins TRBV3-1 (or the pseudogene TRBV3-2) to TRBJ1-2; D is uncertain. The CDR3 runs 15 residues. Germline values: CDR1 LGHDT, CDR2 YNNKEL (reference sequence). V was trimmed by 0 bases and J by 3 bases, leaving 11 bases between them. CDR3 nucleotides: TGTGCCAGCAGCCAAGAAGGGCTTCAAGACTATGGCTACACCTTC. Its protein product is CASSQEGLQDYGYTF.

V usage is TRBV28 and J usage is TRBJ1-2; D perhaps matches TRBD1 (6 bases). Germline V gene lookup returns CDR1 MDHEN and CDR2 SYDVKM. V lost 5 bases and J lost 10, with 11 bases in between. The CDR3 sequence is 11 residues long. CDR3 protein: CASSINRDYTF. The CDR3 bases are TGTGCCAGCAGTATAAACAGGGACTACACCTTC.

As for this clone: One junction end disagrees with the germline gene, perhaps due to a read error. The chain joins TRBV30 to TRBJ1-4; D ambiguous. CDR3 length equals 12 residues. Germline lookup yields CDR1 GTSNPN and CDR2 SVGIG (reference sequence). The CDR3 region is CAWNPEASEIHF. As DNA, the CDR3 is TGTGCCTGGAATCCTGAAGCATCAGAGATACACTTT.

The rearrangement links TRBV10-1 to TRBJ2-2; tentative D call: TRBD2 (7 bases). The CDR3 covers 16 residues. CDR1 WNHNN and CDR2 SYGVQD come from the germline V gene (reference sequence). V was trimmed by 4 bases and J by 4 bases, leaving 16 bases between them. In DNA, the CDR3 is TGCGCCAGCAGTGGGATTGGGGGGGCCACCACCGGGGAGCTGTTTTTT. Amino acids: CASSGIGGATTGELFF.

J is TRBJ1-2 and V is TRBV5-8; maybe TRBD1 (5 bases). Germline CDR1 and CDR2: SGHTS and YDEGEE. V was clipped by 2 bases and J by 8 bases, with 13 bases between them. The CDR3 runs to 13 residues. In nucleotides, the CDR3 is TGTGCCAGCAGCTTCGGGGGAGCAGAGGGCTACACCTTC. It is translated as CASSFGGAEGYTF.

The CDR3 is CASSTTGLRNTIYF. CDR3 bases: TGTGCCAGCAGTACCACAGGGTTACGAAACACCATATATTTT. V is TRBV27 and J is TRBJ1-3; perhaps TRBD1 as D (6 bases). Germline assignment: CDR1 MNHEY and CDR2 SMNVEV (reference sequence). CDR3 size: 14 residues. V was clipped by 5 bases and J by 5 bases, with 13 bases between them.

The rearrangement uses TRBV30 and TRBJ2-5; either TRBD1 or TRBD2 may supply D (5 bases each). CDR1 and CDR2 from the germline V gene are GTSNPN and SVGIG (reference sequence). The CDR3 contains 14 residues. The V and J ends lost 0 bases and 4 bases respectively, with 12 bases between them. CDR3: CAWSVFGATETQYF. Here the CDR3 DNA reads TGTGCCTGGAGTGTATTCGGGGCCACAGAGACCCAGTACTTC.

This chain uses TRBV19 with TRBJ2-1; TRBD2 agrees at 9 bases. The CDR3 has 17 amino acids. Germline CDR1 LNHDA, CDR2 SQIVND (reference sequence). With V trimmed by 5 bases and J by 2 bases, 10 bases remained unmatched. CDR3 nucleotides: TGTGCCAGTAGTTTGTTACTAGCGGGTTATACCTACAATGAGCAGTTCTTC. It is translated as CASSLLLAGYTYNEQFF. Full variable domain (rest looked up from reference TRBV19 and TRBJ2-1): DGGITQSPKYLFRKEGQNVTLSCEQNLNHDAMYWYRQDPGQGLRLIYYSQIVNDFQKGDIAEGYSVSREKKESFPLTVTSAQKNPTAFYLCASSLLLAGYTYNEQFFGPGTRLTVL.

J is TRBJ1-5 and V is TRBV7-8; 7 bases fit TRBD1. Trimming cost V 5 bases and J 9 bases; bases outside gene matches: 13. CDR1 and CDR2 (germline): SGHVS, FQNEAQ. This CDR3 has 15 residues. CDR3 sequence: CASSLGGPVITPQHF. In DNA, the CDR3 is TGTGCCAGCAGCCTAGGGGGCCCGGTAATTACGCCCCAGCATTTT.

This chain joins TRBV11-1 and TRBJ2-7, with D possibly TRBD2 on 6 matching bases. CDR3 length equals 15 residues. Germline loops: CDR1 SGHAT, CDR2 FQDESV (reference sequence). The germline V and J ends were trimmed by 1 base and 1 base, with 11 bases remaining between them. Here the CDR3 DNA reads TGTGCCAGCAGCTTAGTCTCGGGAGCGTCCTACGAGCAGTACTTC. As protein: CASSLVSGASYEQYF.